Below, 18 T cell receptor beta chains from the same sample are listed, as sequenced in a study of Ad26.COV2.S vaccination and SARS-CoV-2 variants (dated by TCRdb to the early 2020s). Libraries were made using the immunoSEQ multiplex PCR assay. TCRdb holds this immuneACCESS table with in-frame rearrangements only. Some clones are missing; in checked studies, unresolved V genes explain under half, and the rest has no known cause. The sample table records fewer than 500,000 clones; roughly 90% of these occur just once. The ten largest clones capture less than 15% of the sample. The treatment or condition label, read with the paper, signifies: roughly 18 received Ad26.COV2.S at low or high dose, single or two shots; 5 received placebo; per-sample allocation not given. Repertoires of vaccine and placebo recipients were sequenced from samples taken on day 63 after the first injection. Specimen: peripheral blood, collected in a trial of Ad26.COV2.S vaccine versus placebo. The receptors were sampled from a person between 18 and 59 years old who received the Ad26.COV2.S COVID-19 vaccine or a placebo.

The J gene is TRBJ2-3, the V gene TRBV6-5, with 11 bases lining up with TRBD2. V trimming: 6 bases; J trimming: 3 bases; junction bases outside the gene matches: 5. The CDR3 loop spans 15 amino acids. CDR1 and CDR2 (germline): MNHEY, SVGAGI. The CDR3 loop reads CASRASGRYTDTQYF. CDR3 coding DNA: TGTGCCAGCAGGGCTAGCGGGAGGTATACAGATACGCAGTATTTT.

The chain carries TRBV19 and TRBJ2-7; 11 bases line up with TRBD2. The V gene's germline CDR1 is LNHDA and CDR2 SQIVND (reference sequence). V was clipped by 4 bases and J by 9 bases; unmatched bases: 14. This CDR3 is 16 amino acids long. The CDR3 DNA reads as TGTGCCAGTAGTACACTTGGGGTGACTAGCGGGAACTCGCAGTACTTC. Translated, it gives CASSTLGVTSGNSQYF. Complete variable domain (other parts from reference TRBV19 and TRBJ2-7): DGGITQSPKYLFRKEGQNVTLSCEQNLNHDAMYWYRQDPGQGLRLIYYSQIVNDFQKGDIAEGYSVSREKKESFPLTVTSAQKNPTAFYLCASSTLGVTSGNSQYFGPGTRLTVT.

The rearrangement links TRBV3-1 (or the pseudogene TRBV3-2) to TRBJ1-2, with no clear D. The germline V and J ends were trimmed by 1 base and 8 bases, with 8 bases remaining between them. The length of the CDR3 is 12 residues. Germline values: CDR1 LGHDT, CDR2 YNNKEL (reference sequence). The CDR3 region has the DNA TGTGCCAGCAGCCAAGTTGGAAAGGGCTACACCTTC. Translating it yields CASSQVGKGYTF.

For the CDR3, the DNA is TGTGCCAGTAGTCTGGGACTGTTAAGCTCTGGAAACACCATATATTTT. This sequence encodes CASSLGLLSSGNTIYF. V is TRBV19 and J is TRBJ1-3; D is possibly TRBD1 (5 bases). Per germline, CDR1 LNHDA and CDR2 SQIVND (reference sequence). Trimming removed 5 bases from V and 0 bases from J, with 14 bases in between. The CDR3 length is 16 residues.

The chain links TRBV9 to TRBJ1-2, with 9 nucleotides matching TRBD1. Per germline, CDR1 SGDLS and CDR2 YYNGEE. The CDR3 has 15 residues. Trimming cost V 2 bases and J 8 bases; bases outside gene matches: 10. CDR3: CASSVGQGGAAGYTF. As DNA, the CDR3 is TGTGCCAGCAGCGTGGGACAGGGTGGAGCGGCGGGCTACACCTTC.

The chain combines TRBV7-2 with TRBJ1-6; D unclear. V was trimmed by 5 bases and J by 7 bases, leaving 18 bases between them. Germline V gene data show CDR1 as SGHTA and CDR2 as FQGNSA. This CDR3 spans 16 amino acids. For the CDR3, the DNA is TGTGCCAGCAGCCAACGGTCGAGGAGAGCCAATTCACCCCTCCACTTT. It translates to CASSQRSRRANSPLHF. The full variable domain, in which reference TRBV7-2 and TRBJ1-6 provide the parts outside the CDR3, is GAGVSQSPSNKVTEKGKDVELRCDPISGHTALYWYRQSLGQGLEFLIYFQGNSAPDKSGLPSDRFSAERTGGSVSTLTIQRTQQEDSAVYLCASSQRSRRANSPLHFGNGTRLTVT.

This clone was detected only a few times. The V and J genes are TRBV5-8 and TRBJ2-2, with D tentatively TRBD2 (6 bases). Trimming took 4 bases from V and 0 from J, leaving 13 bases between them. Germline loops: CDR1 SGHTS, CDR2 YDEGEE. CDR3 length equals 16 residues. The CDR3 loop is CASSLRRTTNTGELFF. The CDR3 DNA reads TGTGCCAGCAGCCTGCGGCGGACTACGAACACCGGGGAGCTGTTTTTT.

The rearrangement links TRBV27 to TRBJ1-2; a weak D match, TRBD1 (6 bases). CDR1 MNHEY and CDR2 SMNVEV come from the germline V gene (reference sequence). CDR3 length: 13 residues. V gave up 3 bases and J gave up 4 bases, with 9 bases separating them. CDR3 sequence reads: CASSFRGSYGYTF. The CDR3 DNA reads TGTGCCAGCAGTTTCAGGGGCAGCTATGGCTACACCTTC.

The rearrangement uses TRBV12-1 and TRBJ2-2; TRBD2 reflects the table's D call only, with no check against the DNA. TRBV12-1 corresponds to a pseudogene. This CDR3 is built from 16 residues. This chain's CDR3 is CASNAPERKHTGELFF. Here the CDR3 DNA reads TGTGCCAGCAACGCACCGGAGCGGAAACACACCGGGGAGCTGTTTTTT.

By share of the sample, this clone is medium-sized. The chain couples TRBV16 to TRBJ2-3; D is tentatively TRBD1 or TRBD2 (5 bases each). This CDR3 comprises 14 residues. V lost 1 base, J lost 14 bases, and 19 bases lay in between. CDR1 KGHSY and CDR2 FQNENV come from the germline V gene. CDR3 loop: CASSQLARDPGRYF. CDR3 nucleotide sequence: TGTGCCAGCAGCCAATTGGCGAGGGACCCCGGGCGGTATTTT.

This clone was found a few times. Other DNA sequences in this specimen translate into the identical CDR3. V is TRBV5-1 and J is TRBJ2-1; D perhaps matches TRBD2 (6 bases). The CDR3 is made up of 14 amino acids. In germline, CDR1 is SGHRS, CDR2 YFSETQ. V shed 0 bases and J shed 7 bases, with 11 bases lying between them. In DNA, the CDR3 is TGCGCCAGCAGCTTGGTTGGGGGGAGGAATGAGCAGTTCTTC. Amino acid sequence: CASSLVGGRNEQFF.

This chain connects TRBV28 to TRBJ1-5, with no clear D. The germline V and J ends were trimmed by 2 bases and 7 bases, with 3 bases remaining between them. This CDR3 contains 11 residues. Germline values: CDR1 MDHEN, CDR2 SYDVKM. CDR3 in amino acids: CASSLTQPQHF. The CDR3 DNA reads as TGTGCCAGCAGTTTAACCCAGCCCCAGCATTTT.

The CDR3 is CASSESLAGEDTQYF. As DNA, the CDR3 is TGCGCCAGCAGTGAGTCGTTAGCGGGAGAAGATACGCAGTATTTT. This sequence joins TRBV10-1 and TRBJ2-3; the match to TRBD2 covers 9 bases. Germline V gene lookup returns CDR1 WNHNN and CDR2 SYGVQD (reference sequence). The CDR3 runs 15 residues. The V gene end was trimmed by 0 bases and the J gene end by 5 bases; junction bases not matched to a gene: 3.

The CDR3 DNA is TGTGCCAGCAGCGGACTAGCGGGGACATATGATACGCAGTATTTT. Residues: CASSGLAGTYDTQYF. This chain connects TRBV7-6 to TRBJ2-3; TRBD2 agrees at 12 bases. V lost 5 bases to trimming and J lost 6 bases; unmatched junction nucleotides: 6. Germline V gene lookup returns CDR1 SGHVS and CDR2 FNYEAQ. The CDR3 runs to 15 residues.

This chain's CDR3 is CASSWGMGSGTGELFF. Here the CDR3 DNA reads TGTGCCAGCAGCTGGGGTATGGGGTCGGGCACCGGGGAGCTGTTTTTT. This rearrangement joins TRBV11-2 to TRBJ2-2; D gene uncertain. Germline values: CDR1 SGHAT, CDR2 FQNNGV. V was clipped by 4 bases and J by 4 bases, with 16 bases between them. This CDR3 has 16 residues.

V and J are TRBV3-1 (or the pseudogene TRBV3-2) and TRBJ2-1; D unresolved. This CDR3 is built from 15 residues. The germline V gene encodes CDR1 LGHDT and CDR2 YNNKEL (reference sequence). V lost 4 bases and J 0 bases, leaving 10 bases between the germline ends. CDR3 residues: CASSPSHGSYNEQFF. The CDR3 nucleotides are TGTGCCAGCAGCCCATCACACGGCTCCTACAATGAGCAGTTCTTC.

V is TRBV5-4 and J is TRBJ2-1, with 12 positions matching TRBD2. Per germline, CDR1 SGHNT and CDR2 YYREEE (reference sequence). The J segment lost 7 bases and the V segment lost 4 bases, leaving 9 bases of the junction unmatched. CDR3 size: 16 residues. CDR3 sequence reads: CASSGSSGRGMNEQFF. The CDR3 region has the DNA TGTGCCAGCAGCGGATCTAGCGGGAGGGGTATGAATGAGCAGTTCTTC.

The gene calls are TRBV19 and TRBJ2-1; 10 bases match TRBD2. J lost 5 bases, V lost 4 bases, and 8 bases had no gene match. The germline V gene encodes CDR1 LNHDA and CDR2 SQIVND (reference sequence). The CDR3 covers 16 residues. The CDR3 sequence is CASSTSSGGVNNEQFF. CDR3 in DNA: TGTGCCAGTAGTACCTCTAGCGGGGGTGTCAACAATGAGCAGTTCTTC.